Below, 28 T cell receptor beta chains from the same sample are listed, as sequenced in a study of OX40 agonist ivuxolimab in advanced cancers. TCRdb's copy holds only in-frame clones and misses some; the assay was immunoSEQ multiplex PCR. The sample gives about 67,000 clones, over 80% of which show up once; 0.3% to 0.35% is in the top ten. Source: CD4+ or CD8+ T cells sorted from blood, taken in a trial of the OX40 agonist ivuxolimab. The receptors shown here come from an adult with an advanced solid tumor such as melanoma, head and neck, liver or kidney cancer.

The gene calls are TRBV19 and TRBJ2-1; TRBD2 matches 9 bases. Per germline, CDR1 LNHDA and CDR2 SQIVND (reference sequence). V dropped 3 bases and J dropped 0; count of bases not matched to a gene: 6. This CDR3 is built from 17 residues. CDR3 protein: CASSIFGSGSSYNEQFF. The CDR3 region has the DNA TGTGCCAGTAGTATTTTTGGTAGCGGGAGCTCCTACAATGAGCAGTTCTTC.

Written as DNA, the CDR3 is TGTGCCAAAAACGGGCAGGTTCACTCCTACGAGCAGTACTTC. Translated, it gives CAKNGQVHSYEQYF. V and J are TRBV6-7 and TRBJ2-7; no reliable D call. TRBV6-7 is identified as an open reading frame with a role that is uncertain. The CDR3 loop spans 14 amino acids. V lost 10 bases and J 0 bases, leaving 16 bases between the germline ends.

V and J are TRBV18 and TRBJ2-5; maybe TRBD2 (5 bases). This CDR3 contains 15 residues. V was trimmed by 5 bases and J by 1 base, leaving 14 bases between them. Germline lookup yields CDR1 KGHSH and CDR2 LQKENI. In DNA form, the CDR3 reads TGTGCCAGCTCATCCGGTCGGGAAACCCAAGAGACCCAGTACTTC. It encodes CASSSGRETQETQYF.

A single count supports this clone. This sequence joins TRBV5-4 and TRBJ1-3, with 9 bases matching TRBD1. This CDR3 comprises 15 residues. J gave up 5 bases and V 4 bases, and 7 bases lay outside the gene matches. Germline V CDR1 and CDR2: SGHNT, YYREEE (reference sequence). The CDR3 is CASSQDRGGRNTIYF. CDR3 bases: TGTGCCAGCAGCCAGGACAGGGGAGGTAGAAACACCATATATTTT.

The chain carries TRBV5-1 and TRBJ1-2, with 8 bases that match TRBD1. The CDR3 runs 15 residues. V lost 1 base and J lost 8; bases outside the gene matches: 10. CDR1 is SGHRS, CDR2 YFSETQ, per germline. DNA for the CDR3: TGCGCCAGCAGCTTGTCCGGGGCAGGGGGCAGGGGCTACACCTTC. Protein sequence: CASSLSGAGGRGYTF.

This rearrangement joins TRBV19 to TRBJ1-5; 7 bases are shared with TRBD1. This CDR3 spans 15 amino acids. Losses at the gene ends were 5 bases for V and 3 bases for J; bases not matched to a gene: 7. Germline CDR1 is LNHDA and CDR2 is SQIVND (reference sequence). CDR3: CASSADRAYNQPQHF. In nucleotides, the CDR3 is TGTGCCAGTAGTGCCGACAGGGCCTACAATCAGCCCCAGCATTTT.

The rearrangement links TRBV18 to TRBJ2-2; D remains ambiguous. Trimming removed 2 bases from V and 0 bases from J, with 13 bases in between. The CDR3 runs 17 residues. Germline-derived CDR1 and CDR2 are KGHSH and LQKENI. CDR3 amino acids: CASSPKLGNPNTGELFF. The CDR3 region has the DNA TGTGCCAGCTCACCAAAATTGGGCAACCCGAACACCGGGGAGCTGTTTTTT.

The rearrangement uses TRBV4-2 and TRBJ1-1, with D possibly matching TRBD1 (5 bases). Germline lookup yields CDR1 LGHNA and CDR2 YNFKEQ. This CDR3 spans 12 amino acids. Trimming shortened V by 0 bases and J by 11 bases, and 10 bases separated the two germline ends. This CDR3 reads CASSQDEGAAFF. The DNA for the CDR3 is TGTGCCAGCAGCCAAGATGAAGGGGCGGCTTTCTTT.

The chain has TRBV7-9 and TRBJ2-1; 13 bases match TRBD2. CDR1 and CDR2 from the germline V gene are SEHNR and FQNEAQ (reference sequence). The CDR3 is made up of 18 amino acids. V lost 0 bases and J lost 0; bases outside the gene matches: 2. CDR3 region: CASSLAGLAGFSYNEQFF. The DNA of the CDR3 is TGTGCCAGCAGCTTAGCGGGACTAGCGGGATTCTCCTACAATGAGCAGTTCTTC.

This rearrangement joins TRBV5-5 to TRBJ2-7, with 7 bases that match TRBD2. V lost 0 bases, J lost 0 bases, and 6 bases stayed unmatched. The length of the CDR3 is 16 residues. The germline gives CDR1 SGHKS, CDR2 YYEKEE (reference sequence). The CDR3 is CASSLEAGLVSYEQYF. The CDR3 DNA sequence: TGTGCCAGCAGCTTGGAAGCGGGGTTGGTCTCCTACGAGCAGTACTTC.

Comments on this clone: This CDR3 is also generated by other DNA sequences in the sample. The V call is TRBV7-9, the J call TRBJ1-2, with TRBD1 as a possible D gene (6 bases). The V end was cut by 1 base, the J end by 6 bases, with 12 bases between. CDR1 and CDR2 from the germline V gene are SEHNR and FQNEAQ (reference sequence). The length of the CDR3 is 14 residues. CDR3 nucleotides: TGTGCCAGCAGCTTAGTACAGGGACGTGATGGCTACACCTTC. Translating it yields CASSLVQGRDGYTF.

The chain couples TRBV9 to TRBJ2-7; D uncertain. The germline V gene encodes CDR1 SGDLS and CDR2 YYNGEE. Trimming took off 4 bases at V and 2 bases at J, with 13 bases between the two ends. The CDR3 spans 14 residues. CDR3 nucleotide sequence: TGTGCCAGCAGCCCCCCGGGCAGAACCTACGAGCAGTACTTC. It specifies CASSPPGRTYEQYF.

The chain uses TRBV9 and TRBJ2-7; a weak D match, TRBD2 (6 bases). The CDR3 has 15 amino acids. The V end was cut by 0 bases, the J end by 4 bases, with 14 bases between. Germline-derived CDR1 and CDR2 are SGDLS and YYNGEE. The chain's CDR3 is CASSVAGTSHYEQYF. CDR3 nucleotides: TGTGCCAGCAGCGTAGCTGGGACTTCGCATTACGAGCAGTACTTC.

The chain employs TRBV7-9 and TRBJ1-3; no clear D. This CDR3 is 12 amino acids long. Germline assignment: CDR1 SEHNR and CDR2 FQNEAQ (reference sequence). V was clipped by 5 bases and J by 9 bases, with 11 bases between them. CDR3 DNA: TGTGCCAGCAGCCCTACAGCGGGCACCATATATTTT. This encodes CASSPTAGTIYF.

This clone was detected only once. The rearrangement joins TRBV18 to TRBJ2-5, with D maybe TRBD2 (6 bases). Trimming cost V 5 bases and J 3 bases, with 13 bases left between them. Per the germline V gene, CDR1 is KGHSH and CDR2 is LQKENI. This CDR3 has 14 residues. CDR3 in amino acids: CASSFGTLEETQYF. CDR3 coding DNA: TGTGCCAGCTCATTCGGGACTCTAGAAGAGACCCAGTACTTC.

J is TRBJ2-2 and V is TRBV6-6; D not certain. The CDR3 sequence is 16 residues long. The V gene lost 6 bases and the J gene lost 6 bases, with 20 bases spanning the gap. Germline V gene data show CDR1 as MNHNY and CDR2 as SVGAGI (reference sequence). The CDR3 is CASRKTNAILAGELFF. The CDR3 nucleotides are TGTGCCAGCAGAAAGACCAACGCTATTTTGGCCGGGGAGCTGTTTTTT.

In nucleotides, the CDR3 is TGTGCCAGTAGTATCCCCCCACCCGGGGAGACCCAGTACTTC. It specifies CASSIPPPGETQYF. This chain uses TRBV19 with TRBJ2-5, with unresolved D. V lost 3 bases and J 5 bases, leaving 13 bases between the germline ends. Germline V gives CDR1 LNHDA, CDR2 SQIVND (reference sequence). The CDR3 extends over 14 amino acids.

The chain couples TRBV5-4 to TRBJ1-2, with D perhaps matching TRBD1 (5 bases). Trimming shortened V by 0 bases and J by 4 bases, and 13 bases separated the two germline ends. Per germline, CDR1 SGHNT and CDR2 YYREEE (reference sequence). The CDR3 runs 15 residues. The CDR3 sequence is CASSLAQGGSYGYTF. The CDR3 nucleotides are TGTGCCAGCAGCTTGGCCCAGGGTGGGAGCTATGGCTACACCTTC. The entire variable domain, with the rest obtained from reference TRBV5-4 and TRBJ1-2, is as follows: ETGVTQSPTHLIKTRGQQVTLRCSSQSGHNTVSWYQQALGQGPQFIFQYYREEENGRGNFPPRFSGLQFPNYSSELNVNALELDDSALYLCASSLAQGGSYGYTFGSGTRLTVV.

The chain employs TRBV5-5 and TRBJ1-5; D call uncertain. The germline V gene has CDR1 SGHKS and CDR2 YYEKEE (reference sequence). The V gene lost 2 bases and the J gene lost 1 base, with 13 bases spanning the gap. This CDR3 region has 16 residues. The CDR3 reads CASSFGLGGSNQPQHF. In DNA, the CDR3 is TGTGCCAGCAGCTTTGGTCTGGGTGGCAGCAATCAGCCCCAGCATTTT.

The rearrangement links TRBV9 to TRBJ2-7; D gene ambiguous. The CDR3 has 15 amino acids. The ends were cut back, 3 bases at V and 2 bases at J, with 15 bases in the middle. Germline CDR1 reads SGDLS; CDR2 reads YYNGEE. The CDR3 reads CASSGGPGQTYEQYF. DNA of the CDR3: TGTGCCAGCAGCGGCGGTCCGGGCCAGACCTACGAGCAGTACTTC.

This chain joins TRBV7-3 and TRBJ2-7, with TRBD2 identical over 11 bases. J was trimmed by 6 bases and V by 5 bases; bases with no gene match: 9. Germline CDR1 SGHTA, CDR2 FQGTGA. The CDR3 covers 15 residues. The CDR3 DNA sequence: TGTGCCAGCAGCCGGGAACTAGCGGGAGTTGGCGAGCAGTACTTC. Translation: CASSRELAGVGEQYF. Full variable domain (outside the CDR3, taken from reference TRBV7-3 and TRBJ2-7): GAGVSQTPSNKVTEKGKYVELRCDPISGHTALYWYRQSLGQGPEFLIYFQGTGAADDSGLPNDRFFAVRPEGSVSTLKIQRTERGDSAVYLCASSRELAGVGEQYFGPGTRLTVT.

The chain couples TRBV2 to TRBJ2-3, with 7 positions matching TRBD1. Germline V lookup: CDR1 SNHLY, CDR2 FYNNEI. The CDR3 is made up of 17 amino acids. V lost 5 bases to trimming and J lost 0 bases; unmatched junction nucleotides: 11. CDR3 DNA: TGTGCCAGCAGTAGGGACAGAGTAGATCTCAGCACAGATACGCAGTATTTT. Translation: CASSRDRVDLSTDTQYF.

The CDR3 spells CATSKGSSGRAGYDEQFF. For the CDR3, the DNA is TGTGCCACCAGCAAGGGGAGTAGCGGGAGGGCCGGTTACGATGAGCAGTTCTTC. The V gene is TRBV15, the J gene TRBJ2-1; TRBD2 aligns across 11 bases. CDR3 size: 18 residues. V lost 4 bases, J lost 8 bases, and 16 bases stayed unmatched. Germline values: CDR1 LNHNV, CDR2 YYDKDF (reference sequence). Using reference TRBV15 and TRBJ2-1 for the parts outside the CDR3, the full variable domain is DAMVIQNPRYQVTQFGKPVTLSCSQTLNHNVMYWYQQKSSQAPKLLFHYYDKDFNNEADTPDNFQSRRPNTSFCFLDIRSPGLGDTAMYLCATSKGSSGRAGYDEQFFGPGTRLTVL.

V is TRBV18 and J is TRBJ1-5; 8 bases align to TRBD1. V shed 6 bases and J 6 bases; nucleotides not matched to a gene: 4. This CDR3 has 13 amino acids. CDR1 and CDR2 (germline): KGHSH, LQKENI. The CDR3 DNA sequence: TGTGCCAGCTCCCCGACAGGGGTTCAGCCCCAGCATTTT. As protein: CASSPTGVQPQHF.

This rearrangement joins TRBV4-1 to TRBJ2-2; 11 nucleotides align to TRBD1. Trimming cost V 4 bases and J 4 bases; bases outside gene matches: 8. Looked up from germline, CDR1 is MGHRA and CDR2 is YSYEKL. The CDR3 sequence is 17 residues long. CDR3 sequence: CASSLRTGGGGTGELFF. The CDR3 bases are TGCGCCAGCAGCCTCCGGACAGGGGGCGGGGGCACCGGGGAGCTGTTTTTT.

This chain uses TRBV19 with TRBJ2-1; the match to TRBD2 covers 10 bases. J gave up 5 bases and V 6 bases, and 4 bases lay outside the gene matches. The germline V gene has CDR1 LNHDA and CDR2 SQIVND (reference sequence). This CDR3 contains 14 residues. The CDR3 loop is CASRWTSGNNEQFF. CDR3 in DNA: TGTGCCAGTAGGTGGACTAGCGGAAACAATGAGCAGTTCTTC.

The chain couples TRBV5-1 to TRBJ2-3, with 9 bases identical to TRBD1. V lost 4 bases, J lost 5 bases, and 5 bases stayed unmatched. Germline loops: CDR1 SGHRS, CDR2 YFSETQ. The CDR3 runs to 14 residues. The CDR3 bases are TGCGCCAGCAGCGAGGACAGGGGAGGAGATACGCAGTATTTT. Encoded protein: CASSEDRGGDTQYF.

The J gene is TRBJ2-5, the V gene TRBV29-1; TRBD1 matches at 9 bases. This CDR3 comprises 12 residues. Trimming cost V 8 bases and J 2 bases; bases outside gene matches: 3. The germline V gene encodes CDR1 SQVTM and CDR2 ANQGSEA. CDR3 protein: CSTGTGQETQYF. CDR3 in DNA: TGCAGCACCGGGACAGGGCAAGAGACCCAGTACTTC.